The clone carrying this T cell receptor (beta chain) was counted a few times. Its specificity is unknown. From mRNA, alpha and beta CDR3 regions were amplified using semiquantitative ARM-PCR. ARM-PCR used tagged nested gene-specific primers, then communal superprimers for exponential amplification. A single record per CDR3 protein comes from TCRdb applying MiXCR to the multiplex PCR reads. The sample includes about 13,000 distinct CDR3 sequences, about 67% seen only once; the top ten take roughly 29%. The Th1 cells were the flow-through after CD25, CD56 and CD294 bead selections. T cell subsets were isolated with antibody-coated magnetic beads. Unmatched junction bases numbered 4, after V lost 2 bases and J lost 6 bases. Germline CDR1 SGHAT, CDR2 FQNNGV. CDR3 length equals 16 residues. This sample is drawn from a study of relationships among human T cell subsets. Study observations and caveats: Th1, Th2 and regulatory subsets overlapped substantially in CDR3 sequences. Some CD4+CD8+ double-positive cells may remain after bead sorting.

The sequenced sample consisted of CD4+ Th1 cells sorted from blood. This sequence was found in a man aged 40-49 years in good health. The chain employs TRBV11-2 and TRBJ2-1; 13 bases match TRBD2. The CDR3 spells CASSLFGTSGINEQFF. CDR3 bases: TGTGCCAGCAGCTTATTCGGGACTAGCGGGATCAATGAGCAGTTCTTC.